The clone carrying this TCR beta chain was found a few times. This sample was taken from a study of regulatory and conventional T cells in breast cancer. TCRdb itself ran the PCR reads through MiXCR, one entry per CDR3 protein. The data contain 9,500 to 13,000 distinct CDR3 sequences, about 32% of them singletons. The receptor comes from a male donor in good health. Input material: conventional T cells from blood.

CDR3: CASSQGGRSYEQYF. The CDR3 region has the DNA TGTGCCAGCAGCCAAGGGGGACGGTCCTACGAGCAGTACTTC. V is TRBV4-2 and J is TRBJ2-7; D may match TRBD1 or TRBD2 (5 bases each). Trimming stripped 1 base from V and 1 base from J, with 8 bases between. Germline V lookup: CDR1 LGHNA, CDR2 YNFKEQ. This CDR3 is 14 amino acids long.